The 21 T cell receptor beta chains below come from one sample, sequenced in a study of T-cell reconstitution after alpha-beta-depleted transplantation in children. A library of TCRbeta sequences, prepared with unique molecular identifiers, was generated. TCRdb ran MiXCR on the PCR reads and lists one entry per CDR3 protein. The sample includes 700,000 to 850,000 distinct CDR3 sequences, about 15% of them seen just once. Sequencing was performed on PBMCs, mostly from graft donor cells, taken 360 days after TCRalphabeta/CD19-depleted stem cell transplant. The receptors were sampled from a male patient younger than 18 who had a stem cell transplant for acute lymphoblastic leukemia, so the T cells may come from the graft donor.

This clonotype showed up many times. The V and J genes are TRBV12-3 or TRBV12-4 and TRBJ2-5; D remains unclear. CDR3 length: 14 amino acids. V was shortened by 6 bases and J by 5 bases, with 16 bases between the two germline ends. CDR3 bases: TGTGCCAGCAGGACCGGGTGGATTCGGGAGACCCAGTACTTC. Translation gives CASRTGWIRETQYF.

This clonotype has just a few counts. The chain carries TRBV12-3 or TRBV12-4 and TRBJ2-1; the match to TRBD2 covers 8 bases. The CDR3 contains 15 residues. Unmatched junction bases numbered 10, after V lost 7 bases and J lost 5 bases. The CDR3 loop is CASNLLAGGDNEQFF. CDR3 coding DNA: TGTGCCAGCAACCTCCTAGCGGGCGGCGACAATGAGCAGTTCTTC.

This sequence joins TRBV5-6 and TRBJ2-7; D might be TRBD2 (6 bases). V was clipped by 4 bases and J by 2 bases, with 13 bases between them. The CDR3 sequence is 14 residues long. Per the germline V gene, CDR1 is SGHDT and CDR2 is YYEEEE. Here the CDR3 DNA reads TGTGCCAGCAGCCCGGACGGGGGTGCCTACGAGCAGTACTTC. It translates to CASSPDGGAYEQYF.

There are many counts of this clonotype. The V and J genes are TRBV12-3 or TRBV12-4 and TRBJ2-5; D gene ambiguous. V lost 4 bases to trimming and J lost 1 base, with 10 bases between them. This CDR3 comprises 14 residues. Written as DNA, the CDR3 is TGTGCCAGCAGTTCGAAGCGCGCCCAAGAGACCCAGTACTTC. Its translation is CASSSKRAQETQYF.

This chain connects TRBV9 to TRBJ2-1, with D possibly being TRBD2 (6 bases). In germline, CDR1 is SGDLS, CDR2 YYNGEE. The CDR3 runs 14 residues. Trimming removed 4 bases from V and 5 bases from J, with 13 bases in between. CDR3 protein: CASSPRLGHNEQFF. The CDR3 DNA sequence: TGTGCCAGCAGCCCCCGACTAGGCCACAATGAGCAGTTCTTC.

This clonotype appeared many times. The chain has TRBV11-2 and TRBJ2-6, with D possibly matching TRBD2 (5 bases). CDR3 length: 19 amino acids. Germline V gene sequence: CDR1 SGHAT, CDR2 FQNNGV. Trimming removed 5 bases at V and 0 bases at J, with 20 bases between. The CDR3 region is CASSPGVRGSSSGANVLTF. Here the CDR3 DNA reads TGTGCCAGCAGCCCGGGTGTAAGAGGGTCGAGCTCTGGGGCCAACGTCCTGACTTTC.

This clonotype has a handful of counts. The CDR3 DNA is TGCAGTGCTAGGGGGACTAGCGGGATGATCAGCTCCTACGAGCAGTACTTC. Translated, it gives CSARGTSGMISSYEQYF. The chain recombines TRBV20-1 with TRBJ2-7, with 13 bases matching TRBD2. With V trimmed by 3 bases and J by 0 bases, 8 bases remained unmatched. CDR1 and CDR2 (germline): DFQATT, SNEGSKA (reference sequence). The CDR3 spans 17 residues.

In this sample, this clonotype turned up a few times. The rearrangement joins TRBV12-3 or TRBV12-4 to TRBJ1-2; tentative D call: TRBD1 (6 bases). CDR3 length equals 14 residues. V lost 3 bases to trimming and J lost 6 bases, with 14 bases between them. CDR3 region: CASSFFNRAHGYTF. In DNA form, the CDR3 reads TGTGCCAGCAGTTTCTTTAACAGGGCCCATGGCTACACCTTC.

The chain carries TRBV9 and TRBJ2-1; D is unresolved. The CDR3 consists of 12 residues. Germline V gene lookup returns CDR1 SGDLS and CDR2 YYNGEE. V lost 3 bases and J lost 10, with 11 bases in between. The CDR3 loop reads CASSGTSYEQFF. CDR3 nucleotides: TGTGCCAGCAGCGGAACGTCTTACGAGCAGTTCTTC.

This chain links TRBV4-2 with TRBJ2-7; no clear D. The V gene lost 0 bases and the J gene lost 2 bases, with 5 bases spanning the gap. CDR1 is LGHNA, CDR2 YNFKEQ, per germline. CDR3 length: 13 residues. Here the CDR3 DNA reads TGTGCCAGCAGCCAAGATATTACCTACGAGCAGTACTTC. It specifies CASSQDITYEQYF.

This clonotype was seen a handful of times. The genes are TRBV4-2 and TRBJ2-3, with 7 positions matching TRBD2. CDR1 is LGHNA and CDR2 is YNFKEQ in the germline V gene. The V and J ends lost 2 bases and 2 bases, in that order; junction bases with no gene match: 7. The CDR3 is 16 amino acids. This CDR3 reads CASSQLGLAATDTQYF. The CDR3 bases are TGTGCCAGCAGCCAATTAGGCCTAGCGGCCACAGATACGCAGTATTTT.

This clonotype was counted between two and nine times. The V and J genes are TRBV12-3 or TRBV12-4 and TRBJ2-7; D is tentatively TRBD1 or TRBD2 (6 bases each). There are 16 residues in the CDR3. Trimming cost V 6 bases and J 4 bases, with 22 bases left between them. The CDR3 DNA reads TGTGCCAGCAGAAGGGGGGCCGCCCGCGAGGGATACGAGCAGTACTTC. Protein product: CASRRGAAREGYEQYF.

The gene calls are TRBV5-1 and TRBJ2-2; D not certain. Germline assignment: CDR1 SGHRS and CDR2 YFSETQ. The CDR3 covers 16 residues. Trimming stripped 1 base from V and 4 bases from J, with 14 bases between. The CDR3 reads CASSLIVPLSTGELFF. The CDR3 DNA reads TGCGCCAGCAGCTTGATAGTTCCGTTGAGCACCGGGGAGCTGTTTTTT. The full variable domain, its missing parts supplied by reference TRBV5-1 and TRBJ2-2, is KAGVTQTPRYLIKTRGQQVTLSCSPISGHRSVSWYQQTPGQGLQFLFEYFSETQRNKGNFPGRFSGRQFSNSRSEMNVSTLELGDSALYLCASSLIVPLSTGELFFGEGSRLTVL.

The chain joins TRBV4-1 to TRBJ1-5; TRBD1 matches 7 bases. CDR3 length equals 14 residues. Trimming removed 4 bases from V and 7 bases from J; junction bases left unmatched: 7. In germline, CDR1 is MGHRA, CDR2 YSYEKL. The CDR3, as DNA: TGCGCCAGCAGCCTGACAGGGCAAGGACAGCCCCAGCATTTT. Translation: CASSLTGQGQPQHF.

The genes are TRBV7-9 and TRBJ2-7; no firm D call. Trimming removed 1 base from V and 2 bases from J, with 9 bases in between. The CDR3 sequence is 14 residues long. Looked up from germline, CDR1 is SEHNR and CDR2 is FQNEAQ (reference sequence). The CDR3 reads CASSLGVKTYEQYF. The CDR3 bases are TGTGCCAGCAGCTTAGGGGTTAAGACCTACGAGCAGTACTTC.

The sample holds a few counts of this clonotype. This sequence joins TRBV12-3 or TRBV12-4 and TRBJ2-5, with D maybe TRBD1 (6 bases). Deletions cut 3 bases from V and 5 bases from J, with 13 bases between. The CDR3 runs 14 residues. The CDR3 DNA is TGTGCCAGCAGTTTTGAGGACAGAGGCGAGACCCAGTACTTC. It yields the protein CASSFEDRGETQYF.

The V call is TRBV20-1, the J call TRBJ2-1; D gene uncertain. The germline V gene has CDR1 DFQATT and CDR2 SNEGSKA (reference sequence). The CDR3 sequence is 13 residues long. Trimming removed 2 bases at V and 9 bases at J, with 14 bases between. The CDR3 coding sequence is TGCAGTGCTAGACTTAGATACGATGGTGAGCAGTTCTTC. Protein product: CSARLRYDGEQFF.

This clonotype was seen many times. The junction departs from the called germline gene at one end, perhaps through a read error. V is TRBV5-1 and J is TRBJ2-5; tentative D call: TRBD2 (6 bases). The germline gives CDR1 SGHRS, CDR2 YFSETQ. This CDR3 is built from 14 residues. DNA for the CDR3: TGTGCCAGCAGTTTTGGGGGGAGCCAAGAGACCCAGTACTTC. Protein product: CASSFGGSQETQYF.

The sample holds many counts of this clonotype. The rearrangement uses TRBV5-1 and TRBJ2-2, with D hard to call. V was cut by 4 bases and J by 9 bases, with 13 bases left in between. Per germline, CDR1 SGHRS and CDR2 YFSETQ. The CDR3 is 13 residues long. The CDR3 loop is CASSGILGRELFF. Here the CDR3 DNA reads TGCGCCAGCAGCGGGATACTCGGCCGGGAGCTGTTTTTT.

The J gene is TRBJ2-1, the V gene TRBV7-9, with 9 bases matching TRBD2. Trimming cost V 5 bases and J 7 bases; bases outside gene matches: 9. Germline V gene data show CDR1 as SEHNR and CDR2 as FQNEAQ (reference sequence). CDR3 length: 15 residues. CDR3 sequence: CASSHLAGMWNEQFF. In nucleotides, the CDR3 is TGTGCCAGCAGCCATCTAGCGGGAATGTGGAATGAGCAGTTCTTC. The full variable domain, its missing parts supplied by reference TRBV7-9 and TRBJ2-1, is DTGVSQNPRHKITKRGQNVTFRCDPISEHNRLYWYRQTLGQGPEFLTYFQNEAQLEKSRLLSDRFSAERPKGSFSTLEIQRTEQGDSAMYLCASSHLAGMWNEQFFGPGTRLTVL.

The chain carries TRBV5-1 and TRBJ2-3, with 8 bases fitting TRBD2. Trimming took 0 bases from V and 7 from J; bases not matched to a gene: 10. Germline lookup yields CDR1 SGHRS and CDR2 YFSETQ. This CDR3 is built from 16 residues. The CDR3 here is CASSLAAGGVPYTQYF. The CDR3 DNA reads TGCGCCAGCAGCTTGGCGGCGGGAGGAGTCCCATATACGCAGTATTTT.